This TCR beta chain was observed in a study of CD8 T cells in ankylosing spondylitis. General study points: A subset of motif variants has previously been described in the synovial fluid and blood of reactive arthritis. Reported data indicate significant enrichment of disease-linked clones within matched ankylosing spondylitis synovial fluid. CD8+ cells made up the disease-linked clones, which were relatively rare in peripheral blood. Characteristic of ankylosing spondylitis blood, it appeared, was a TCR beta motif comprising roughly 8 highly homologous variants.

The germline V gene has CDR1 SNHLY and CDR2 FYNNEI. CDR3 length: 14 amino acids. The V segment lost 8 bases and the J segment 7 bases; nucleotides outside the gene matches: 9. Quantitative molecular-barcoded 5'-RACE generated the TCR beta libraries. TCRdb reprocessed the 5' RACE reads with MiXCR, giving one entry per CDR3 protein. The sample lists under 950,000 distinct CDR3 sequences, 19% occurring once. On this clonotype: The antigen is undetermined.

Specimen: blood, either unsorted or a sorted T cell fraction (not recorded which). The sequence was collected from a male donor with ankylosing spondylitis. The chain carries TRBV2 and TRBJ2-1; 9 nucleotides match TRBD2. The CDR3 coding sequence is TGTGCCAGCCCGCGCGGGGGGGCCCAAAATGAGCAGTTCTTC. This codes for CASPRGGAQNEQFF.